The 9 T cell receptor beta chains listed next were all sequenced from one sample in a study of blood T cell repertoires in COVID-19. The method was immunoSEQ multiplex PCR; TCRdb's version includes in-frame clones alone and lacks a portion of them. The sample lists roughly 24,000 clones, roughly 92% occurring once. The sample consisted of peripheral blood. These receptors came from a human donor in a cohort sampled during active COVID-19.

The V gene is TRBV7-8, the J gene TRBJ2-1; D tentatively reads TRBD1 or TRBD2 (9 bases each). CDR1 and CDR2 from the germline V gene are SGHVS and FQNEAQ. The V and J ends lost 7 bases and 8 bases respectively, with 21 bases between them. The CDR3 length is 15 residues. CDR3 in amino acids: CASTRTGAGGYEQFF. The CDR3 DNA is TGTGCCAGCACCCGGACAGGGGCGGGGGGGTATGAGCAGTTCTTC.

The rearrangement uses TRBV30 and TRBJ1-2; D gene unclear. V shed 3 bases and J shed 7 bases, with 18 bases lying between them. The V gene's germline CDR1 is GTSNPN and CDR2 SVGIG (reference sequence). This CDR3 contains 14 residues. The CDR3 coding sequence is TGTGCCTGGAGCGGACTGACCACTCTGGCTGGCTACACCTTC. This encodes CAWSGLTTLAGYTF.

This chain links TRBV11-2 with TRBJ2-2; the D gene is possibly TRBD1 (5 bases). The germline V gene encodes CDR1 SGHAT and CDR2 FQNNGV. This CDR3 has 17 residues. V dropped 1 base and J dropped 5 bases, with 17 bases sitting between them. As DNA, the CDR3 is TGTGCCAGCAGCTTAGCTGACAGATGGGTGGAGACCGGGGAGCTGTTTTTT. This codes for CASSLADRWVETGELFF.

J is TRBJ2-7 and V is TRBV5-4; perhaps TRBD2 as D (5 bases). There are 15 residues in the CDR3. Per the germline V gene, CDR1 is SGHNT and CDR2 is YYREEE (reference sequence). The germline V and J ends were trimmed by 2 bases and 3 bases, with 15 bases remaining between them. The CDR3 region is CASSLHRGGLYEQYF. The DNA of the CDR3 is TGTGCCAGCAGCTTACACCGGGGTGGGCTCTACGAGCAGTACTTC.

The chain has TRBV9 and TRBJ2-1; D is perhaps TRBD2 (7 bases). This CDR3 comprises 14 residues. Trimming cost V 5 bases and J 5 bases, with 14 bases left between them. Per the germline V gene, CDR1 is SGDLS and CDR2 is YYNGEE. The CDR3 coding sequence is TGTGCCAGCAGTGGAAGGGGGGGCGACAATGAGCAGTTCTTC. Translation: CASSGRGGDNEQFF. The variable domain in full, with the rest retrieved from reference TRBV9 and TRBJ2-1, is DSGVTQTPKHLITATGQRVTLRCSPRSGDLSVYWYQQSLDQGLQFLIQYYNGEERAKGNILERFSAQQFPDLHSELNLSSLELGDSALYFCASSGRGGDNEQFFGPGTRLTVL.

V is TRBV21-1 and J is TRBJ2-7; TRBD2 was called by the table and not checked on the DNA. TRBV21-1 is a known pseudogene. This CDR3 is 16 amino acids long. Written as DNA, the CDR3 is TGTGCCAGCAGCAAAGGGGGGGGAATCCCAGGGTACGAGCAGTACTTC. This translates into CASSKGGGIPGYEQYF.

The J gene is TRBJ2-5, the V gene TRBV6-1; 11 bases line up with TRBD2. Germline V gene sequence: CDR1 MNHNS, CDR2 SASEGT. V gave up 3 bases and J gave up 1 base; unmatched junction bases: 7. The CDR3 consists of 17 residues. The CDR3 spells CASSEVYTSGSQETQYF. The CDR3 bases are TGTGCCAGCAGTGAGGTTTATACTAGCGGGAGCCAAGAGACCCAGTACTTC.

Concerning this clone: Sequence at one end of the junction differs from germline and may be a read error. The J gene is TRBJ1-4, the V gene TRBV7-9, with D possibly matching TRBD1 (6 bases). The CDR3 runs 14 residues. The germline V gene encodes CDR1 SEHNR and CDR2 FQNEAQ (reference sequence). CDR3 residues: CASRGAGEGEKLFF. The CDR3 DNA reads as TGCGCCAGCCGTGGGGCAGGGGAGGGTGAAAAACTGTTTTTT.

V usage is TRBV28 and J usage is TRBJ1-1, with D maybe TRBD1 (6 bases). V gave up 6 bases and J gave up 1 base, with 9 bases separating them. Germline V gene sequence: CDR1 MDHEN, CDR2 SYDVKM. The CDR3 consists of 13 residues. The CDR3 DNA sequence: TGTGCCAGCAGGGCACAGGGGAACACTGAAGCTTTCTTT. Protein: CASRAQGNTEAFF.